The clone carrying this T cell receptor beta chain appeared a single time. The CDR3 sequence is 17 residues long. Trimming shortened V by 2 bases and J by 4 bases, and 15 bases separated the two germline ends. Germline lookup yields CDR1 MNHNS and CDR2 SASEGT. Sequencing used immunoSEQ multiplex PCR; TCRdb keeps in-frame clones, though not all of them. The table lists about 120,000 clones, more than 75% of them singletons. This sample is part of a study of control samples from healthy donors and cancer patients. Sample: PBMCs. This sequence was found in a woman aged 55-69 years with lung cancer. V usage is TRBV6-1 and J usage is TRBJ2-6; D is perhaps TRBD2 (7 bases). The CDR3, as DNA: TGTGCCAGCAGTGAAATTTGGGGGGGGCCCGGGGCCAACGTCCTGACTTTC. Residues: CASSEIWGGPGANVLTF.